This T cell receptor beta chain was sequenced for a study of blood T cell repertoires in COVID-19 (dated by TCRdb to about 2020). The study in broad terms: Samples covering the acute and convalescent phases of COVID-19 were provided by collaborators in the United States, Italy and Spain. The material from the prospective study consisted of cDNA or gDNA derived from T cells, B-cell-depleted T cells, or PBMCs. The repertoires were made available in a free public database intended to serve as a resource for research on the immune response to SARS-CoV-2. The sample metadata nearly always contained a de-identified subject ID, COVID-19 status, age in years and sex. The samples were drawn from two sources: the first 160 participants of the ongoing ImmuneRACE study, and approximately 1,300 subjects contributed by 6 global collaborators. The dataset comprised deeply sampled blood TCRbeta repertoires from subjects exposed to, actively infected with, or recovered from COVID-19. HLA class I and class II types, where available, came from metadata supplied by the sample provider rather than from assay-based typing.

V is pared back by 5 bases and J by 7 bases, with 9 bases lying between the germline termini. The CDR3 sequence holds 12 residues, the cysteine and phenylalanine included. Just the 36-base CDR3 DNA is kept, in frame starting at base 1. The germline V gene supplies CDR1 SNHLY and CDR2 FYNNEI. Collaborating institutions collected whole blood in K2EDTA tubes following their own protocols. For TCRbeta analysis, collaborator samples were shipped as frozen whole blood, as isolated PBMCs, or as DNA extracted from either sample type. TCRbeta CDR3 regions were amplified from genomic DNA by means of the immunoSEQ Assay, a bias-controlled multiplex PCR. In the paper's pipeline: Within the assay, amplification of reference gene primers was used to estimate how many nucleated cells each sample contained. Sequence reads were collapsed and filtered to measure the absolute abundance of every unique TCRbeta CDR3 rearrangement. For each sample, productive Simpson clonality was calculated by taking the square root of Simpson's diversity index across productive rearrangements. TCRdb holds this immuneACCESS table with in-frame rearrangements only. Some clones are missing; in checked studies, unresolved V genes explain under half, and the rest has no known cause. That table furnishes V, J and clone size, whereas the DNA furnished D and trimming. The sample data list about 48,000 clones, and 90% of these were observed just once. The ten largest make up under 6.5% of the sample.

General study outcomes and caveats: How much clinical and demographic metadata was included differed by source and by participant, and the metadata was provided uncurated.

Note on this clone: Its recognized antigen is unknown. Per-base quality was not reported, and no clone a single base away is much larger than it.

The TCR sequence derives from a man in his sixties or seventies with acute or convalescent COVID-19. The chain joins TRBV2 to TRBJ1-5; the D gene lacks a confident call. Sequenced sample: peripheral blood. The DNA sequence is TGTGCCAGCAGTCGGGAGTGGCAGCCCCAGCATTTT. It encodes CASSREWQPQHF.